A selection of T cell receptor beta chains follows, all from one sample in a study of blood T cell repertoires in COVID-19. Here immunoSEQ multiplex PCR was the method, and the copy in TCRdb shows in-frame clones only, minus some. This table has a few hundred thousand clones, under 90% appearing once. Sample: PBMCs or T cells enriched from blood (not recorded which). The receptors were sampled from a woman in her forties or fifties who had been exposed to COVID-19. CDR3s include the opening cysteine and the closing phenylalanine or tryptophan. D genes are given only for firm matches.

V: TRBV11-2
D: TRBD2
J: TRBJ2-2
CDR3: CASSLGTSFAGELFF
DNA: TGTGCCAGCAGCTTAGGGACTAGTTTCGCCGGGGAGCTGTTTTTT

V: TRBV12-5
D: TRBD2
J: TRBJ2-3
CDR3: CASGLVSLAGPDTQYF
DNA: TGTGCTAGTGGTTTGGTAAGCCTAGCGGGGCCGGATACGCAGTATTTT

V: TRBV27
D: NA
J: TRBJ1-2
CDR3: CASREGVGTTYGYTF
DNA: TGTGCCAGCAGAGAGGGGGTCGGAACAACCTATGGCTACACCTTC

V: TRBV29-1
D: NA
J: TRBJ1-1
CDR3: CSVVHMNTEAFF
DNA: TGCAGCGTTGTACATATGAACACTGAAGCTTTCTTT

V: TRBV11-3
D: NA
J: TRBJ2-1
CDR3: CASSLTGNNEQFF
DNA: TGTGCCAGCAGCTTAACAGGCAACAATGAGCAGTTCTTC

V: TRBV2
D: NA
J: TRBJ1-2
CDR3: CATRWGLVYGYTF
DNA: TGTGCCACCAGATGGGGGCTGGTCTATGGCTACACCTTC

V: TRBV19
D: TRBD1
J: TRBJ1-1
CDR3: CASKSWTGDTEAFF
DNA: TGTGCCAGTAAGTCCTGGACAGGGGACACTGAAGCTTTCTTT

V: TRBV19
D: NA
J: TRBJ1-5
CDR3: CASSMGRGGDNQPQHF
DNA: TGTGCCAGTAGTATGGGCCGGGGGGGCGACAATCAGCCCCAGCATTTT

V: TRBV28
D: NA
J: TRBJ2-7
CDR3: CASTRVNRGGEQYF
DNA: TGTGCCAGCACCCGAGTCAACAGGGGAGGCGAGCAGTACTTC

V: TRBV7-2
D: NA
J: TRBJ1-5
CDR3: CASSLVSAGPQHF
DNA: TGTGCCAGCAGCTTGGTCAGCGCGGGGCCCCAGCATTTT

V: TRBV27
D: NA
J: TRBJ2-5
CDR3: CASSSDSRGTQYF
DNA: TGTGCCAGCAGTTCCGACAGCCGAGGGACCCAGTACTTC

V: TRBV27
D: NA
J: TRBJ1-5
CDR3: CASSSHGGNQPQHF
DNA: TGTGCCAGCAGTTCTCACGGGGGCAATCAGCCCCAGCATTTT

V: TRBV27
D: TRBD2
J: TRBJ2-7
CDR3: CASSFRAGITYEQYF
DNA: TGTGCCAGCAGTTTTCGAGCGGGGATAACCTACGAGCAGTACTTC

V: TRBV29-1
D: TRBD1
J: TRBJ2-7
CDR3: CSVDIGQGASYEQYF
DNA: TGCAGCGTTGACATCGGGCAGGGGGCCTCCTACGAGCAGTACTTC

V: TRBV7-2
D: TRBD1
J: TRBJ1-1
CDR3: CASSLDRDAEAFF
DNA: TGTGCCAGCAGCTTGGACAGGGATGCTGAAGCTTTCTTT

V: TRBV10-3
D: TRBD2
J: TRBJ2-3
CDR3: CAISGTTSADTQYF
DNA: TGTGCCATCAGCGGGACTACATCGGCAGATACGCAGTATTTT

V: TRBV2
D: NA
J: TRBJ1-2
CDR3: CASSAGMVYGYTF
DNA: TGTGCCAGCAGTGCAGGGATGGTCTATGGCTACACCTTC

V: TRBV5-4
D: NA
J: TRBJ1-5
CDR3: CASSYGGDQPQHF
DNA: TGTGCCAGCAGCTACGGCGGGGACCAGCCCCAGCATTTT